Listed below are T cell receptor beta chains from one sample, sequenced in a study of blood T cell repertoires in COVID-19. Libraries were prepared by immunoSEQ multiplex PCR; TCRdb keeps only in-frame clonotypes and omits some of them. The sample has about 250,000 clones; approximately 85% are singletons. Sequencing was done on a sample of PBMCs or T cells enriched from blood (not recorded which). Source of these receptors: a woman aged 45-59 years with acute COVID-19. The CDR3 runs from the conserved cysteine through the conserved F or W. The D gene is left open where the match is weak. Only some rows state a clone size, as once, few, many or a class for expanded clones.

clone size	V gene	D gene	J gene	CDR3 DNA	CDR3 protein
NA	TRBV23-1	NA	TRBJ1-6	TGCGCCAGCAGCCTCGGGACAAGGGGTCTACATTCACCCCTCCACTTT	CASSLGTRGLHSPLHF
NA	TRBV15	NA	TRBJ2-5	TGTGCCACCAGCAGAGATCAGGGCCCCGAAGAGACCCAGTACTTC	CATSRDQGPEETQYF
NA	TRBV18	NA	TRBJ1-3	TGTGCCAGCTCACCACTTGGGCCGCCCAACTCTGGAAACACCATATATTTT	CASSPLGPPNSGNTIYF
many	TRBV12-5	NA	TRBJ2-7	TGTGCTAGTCTGACTGCAGGGAACCACGAGCAGTACTTC	CASLTAGNHEQYF
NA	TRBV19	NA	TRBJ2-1	TGTGCCAGTAGTGACAGGAGCTCCTACAATGAGCAGTTCTTC	CASSDRSSYNEQFF
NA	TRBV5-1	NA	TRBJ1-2	TGCGCCAGCAGTTCCGCGGTTGCCAACTATGGCTACACCTTC	CASSSAVANYGYTF
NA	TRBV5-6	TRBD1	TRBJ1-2	TGTGCCAGCAGCTTGGCTGCAGGGGGTGGCTACACCTTC	CASSLAAGGGYTF
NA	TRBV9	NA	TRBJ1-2	TGTGCCAGCGGAACAAGGGGGACCAACTATGGCTACACCTTC	CASGTRGTNYGYTF
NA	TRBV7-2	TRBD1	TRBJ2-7	TGTGCCAGCAGCTCGCCCGGGACAGGGTACGAGCAGTACTTC	CASSSPGTGYEQYF
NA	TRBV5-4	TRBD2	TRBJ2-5	TGTGCCAGCAGCGCCCCGCGGGGCGGGGGGGCGGGGCAAGAGACCCAGTACTTC	CASSAPRGGGAGQETQYF
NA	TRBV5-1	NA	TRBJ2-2	TGCGCCAGCAGCTTGACACATAACACCGGGGAGCTGTTTTTT	CASSLTHNTGELFF
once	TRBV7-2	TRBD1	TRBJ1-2	TGTGCCAGCAGCTCGAGCGGACAGGGTCATGGCTATGGCTACACCTTC	CASSSSGQGHGYGYTF
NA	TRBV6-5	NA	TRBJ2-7	TGTGCCAGCAGGAGGGGGACGGCGAGTGGGGAGCAGTACTTC	CASRRGTASGEQYF
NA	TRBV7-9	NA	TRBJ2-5	TGTGCCAGCAGCTTAAGGAGGGTTGATGGTTCCCAAGAGACCCAGTACTTC	CASSLRRVDGSQETQYF
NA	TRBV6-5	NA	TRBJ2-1	TGTGCCAGCAACTTATACAATGAGCAGTTCTTC	CASNLYNEQFF
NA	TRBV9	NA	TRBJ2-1	TGTGCCAGCAGCGTAGGGGGAGTTTACAATGAGCAGTTCTTC	CASSVGGVYNEQFF
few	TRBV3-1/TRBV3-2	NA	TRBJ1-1	TGTGCCAGCAGTGCGAGCCCATGGGGCAGACCGAACACTGAAGCTTTCTTT	CASSASPWGRPNTEAFF
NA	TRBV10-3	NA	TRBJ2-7	TGTGCCATCAGTGATTCGAGACAGAGGTCCACCTACGAGCAGTACTTC	CAISDSRQRSTYEQYF
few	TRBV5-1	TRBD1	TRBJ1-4	TGCGCCAGCAGCCTTACAGGGGGCGCAACTAATGAAAAACTGTTTTTT	CASSLTGGATNEKLFF
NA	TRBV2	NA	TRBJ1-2	TGTGCCAGCAGTGTCCCAGGGGCGCCGGATGGCTACACCTTC	CASSVPGAPDGYTF
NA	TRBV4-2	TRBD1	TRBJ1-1	TGTGCCAGCAGCCAAGAGACAGGGAATGGGTACACTGAAGCTTTCTTT	CASSQETGNGYTEAFF
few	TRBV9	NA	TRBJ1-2	TGTGCCAGCAGCGTAGATCGTCGGGGAGAGGTACTCTATGGCTACACCTTC	CASSVDRRGEVLYGYTF
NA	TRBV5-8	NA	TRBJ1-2	TGTGCCAGCAGCCCATGGACAGCTTATGGCTACACCTTC	CASSPWTAYGYTF
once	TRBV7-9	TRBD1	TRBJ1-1	TGTGCCAGCAGCCCGAGACAGGGGATGAACACTGAAGCTTTCTTT	CASSPRQGMNTEAFF
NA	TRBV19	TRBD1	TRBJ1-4	TGTGCCAGTAGTATAGGATCGACAGGGTCGGGAGAAAAACTGTTTTTT	CASSIGSTGSGEKLFF
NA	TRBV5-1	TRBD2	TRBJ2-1	TGCGCCAGCAGCATCGGGAGCGGGGGGCCGGAGAATGAGCAGTTCTTC	CASSIGSGGPENEQFF
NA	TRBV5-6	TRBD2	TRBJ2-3	TGTGCCAGCAGCTCTTTAGCGGGGACCTGGACAGATACGCAGTATTTT	CASSSLAGTWTDTQYF
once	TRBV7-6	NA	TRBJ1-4	TGTGCCAGCAGCTTAGGACAGTTCTCAACTAATGAAAAACTGTTTTTT	CASSLGQFSTNEKLFF
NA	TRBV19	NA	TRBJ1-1	TGTGCCAGTAGTATTCTACAGGGTGGCACTGAAGCTTTCTTT	CASSILQGGTEAFF
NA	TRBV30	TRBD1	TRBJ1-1	TGTGCCTGGAGCAGGGACAGGGGTGTCCAGGAAGCTTTCTTT	CAWSRDRGVQEAFF
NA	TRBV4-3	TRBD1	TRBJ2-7	TGCGCCAGCAGCTACTCCGGGACAGGGGAGTACGAGCAGTACTTC	CASSYSGTGEYEQYF
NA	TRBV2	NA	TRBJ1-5	TGTGCCAGCAGTGCCCTGGGAGGCAATCAGCCCCAGCATTTT	CASSALGGNQPQHF
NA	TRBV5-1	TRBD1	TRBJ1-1	TGCGCCAGCAGCACCGGGGACAGGGACACTGAAGCTTTCTTT	CASSTGDRDTEAFF
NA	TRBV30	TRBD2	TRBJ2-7	TGTGCCTGGACCCCCTGGGGGGGTTGGGGCGAGCAGTACTTC	CAWTPWGGWGEQYF
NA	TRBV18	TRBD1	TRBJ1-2	TGTGCCAGCTCACCGGACAGGGACCCCCTTAACTATGGCTACACCTTC	CASSPDRDPLNYGYTF
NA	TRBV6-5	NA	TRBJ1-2	TGTGCCAGCAGCCCCAGGAAATACAACTATGGCTACACCTTC	CASSPRKYNYGYTF
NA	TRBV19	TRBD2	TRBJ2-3	TGTGCCAGTAGTATCACTAGCGGTGGCACAGATACGCAGTATTTT	CASSITSGGTDTQYF
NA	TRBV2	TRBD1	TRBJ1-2	TGTGCCAGCAATGGGGACAGTGATTTTGAGAATGGCTACACCTTC	CASNGDSDFENGYTF
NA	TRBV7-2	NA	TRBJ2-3	TGTGCCAGCAGCTTAGGGGGCTTCACAGATACGCAGTATTTT	CASSLGGFTDTQYF
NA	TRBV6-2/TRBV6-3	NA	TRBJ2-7	TGTGCCAGCAGTTACTCGGACAGCTCCTACGAGCAGTACTTC	CASSYSDSSYEQYF
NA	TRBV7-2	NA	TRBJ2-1	TGTGCCAGCAGCTCCACCATGGGACTGGCCCACAATGAGCAGTTCTTC	CASSSTMGLAHNEQFF
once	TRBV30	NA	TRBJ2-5	TGTGCCTGGAGTGCCGGGACACTTCAAGAGACCCAGTACTTC	CAWSAGTLQETQYF
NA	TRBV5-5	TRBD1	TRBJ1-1	TGTGCCAGCACCCAATTGGGGACAGGGCGAACTGAAGCTTTCTTT	CASTQLGTGRTEAFF
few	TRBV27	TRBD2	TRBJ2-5	TGTGCCAGCAGTTCCCGAGCGGGGGGTAGGATGGAGACCCAGTACTTC	CASSSRAGGRMETQYF
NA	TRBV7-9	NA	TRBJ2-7	TGTGCCAGCAGCGATATTAGCAGGGGGGATCCCTACGAGCAGTACTTC	CASSDISRGDPYEQYF
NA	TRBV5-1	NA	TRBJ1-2	TGCGCCAGCAGCTTGGACAATGCTAACTATGGCTACACCTTC	CASSLDNANYGYTF
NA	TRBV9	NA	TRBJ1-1	TGTGCCAGCAGCCCCCTGACAGCAATCTTGAACACTGAAGCTTTCTTT	CASSPLTAILNTEAFF
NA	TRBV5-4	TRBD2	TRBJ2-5	TGTGCCAGCAGCGAAGTAAGGACTAGCGGAAAAGAGACCCAGTACTTC	CASSEVRTSGKETQYF
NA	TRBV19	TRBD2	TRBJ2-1	TGTGCCTGCGGGGGGGCGAGGGAGCAGTTCTTC	CACGGAREQFF
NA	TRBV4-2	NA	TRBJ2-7	TGTGCCAGCAGCCAAGAGTCCTTGCGGGAGCAGTACTTC	CASSQESLREQYF
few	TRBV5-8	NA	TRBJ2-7	TGTGCCAGCAGCTTGGCCCCTGGGCCGGACTACGAGCAGTACTTC	CASSLAPGPDYEQYF
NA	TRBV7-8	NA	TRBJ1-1	TGTGCCAGCAGGCACCCGGTTGGGAGGGGGACTGAAGCTTTCTTT	CASRHPVGRGTEAFF
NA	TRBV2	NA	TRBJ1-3	TGTGCCAGCAGTGAAGTTAGGGGGTCTGGAAACACCATATATTTT	CASSEVRGSGNTIYF
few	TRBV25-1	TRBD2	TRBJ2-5	TGTGCCAGCAGTTTCCGGCGGGGGGGCCAAGAGACCCAGTACTTC	CASSFRRGGQETQYF
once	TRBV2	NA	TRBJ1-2	TGTGCCAGCAGTGCGGACAGACTACTCTATGGCTACACCTTC	CASSADRLLYGYTF
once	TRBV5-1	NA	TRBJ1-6	TGCGCCAGCAGCCGAACGGTAGCTAATAATTCACCCCTCCACTTT	CASSRTVANNSPLHF